This TCR beta chain comes out of a study of T-cell reconstitution after alpha-beta-depleted transplantation in children. A TCRbeta library incorporating unique molecular identifiers was prepared. TCRdb processed the PCR reads anew with MiXCR; each CDR3 protein has one entry. Of roughly 190,000 distinct CDR3 sequences in the sample, roughly 14% were seen once. Germline V lookup: CDR1 SNHLY, CDR2 FYNNEI. V was clipped by 4 bases and J by 5 bases, with 14 bases between them. The CDR3 is 15 amino acids. Sample: PBMCs from the stem cell graft donor, taken from the stem cell graft. The rearrangement joins TRBV2 to TRBJ2-2; possibly TRBD1 for D (5 bases). This clonotype was obtained from a human donor who donated a stem cell graft to a child with acute lymphoblastic leukemia. CDR3 sequence (DNA): TGTGCCAGCAGTGCCTGGACACCCAGGACCGGGGAGCTGTTTTTT. It specifies CASSAWTPRTGELFF. Drawing the rest from reference TRBV2 and TRBJ2-2, the complete variable domain is EPEVTQTPSHQVTQMGQEVILRCVPISNHLYFYWYRQILGQKVEFLVSFYNNEISEKSEIFDDQFSVERPDGSNFTLKIRSTKLEDSAMYFCASSAWTPRTGELFFGEGSRLTVL.